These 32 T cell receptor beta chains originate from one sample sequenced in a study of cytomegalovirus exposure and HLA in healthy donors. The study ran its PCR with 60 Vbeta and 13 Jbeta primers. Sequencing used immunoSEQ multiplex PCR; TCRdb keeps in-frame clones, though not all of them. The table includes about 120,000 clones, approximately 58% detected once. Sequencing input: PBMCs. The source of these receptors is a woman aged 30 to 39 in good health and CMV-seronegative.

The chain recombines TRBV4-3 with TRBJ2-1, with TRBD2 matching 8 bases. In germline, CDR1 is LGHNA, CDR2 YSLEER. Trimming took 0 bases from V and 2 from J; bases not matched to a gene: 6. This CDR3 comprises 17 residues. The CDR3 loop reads CASSQDGELAAYNEQFF. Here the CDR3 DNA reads TGCGCCAGCAGCCAAGATGGGGAACTAGCGGCCTACAATGAGCAGTTCTTC.

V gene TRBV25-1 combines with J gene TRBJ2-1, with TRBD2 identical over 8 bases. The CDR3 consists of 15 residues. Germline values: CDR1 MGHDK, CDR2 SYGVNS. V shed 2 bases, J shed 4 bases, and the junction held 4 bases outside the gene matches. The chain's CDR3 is CASSEPGGGYNEQFF. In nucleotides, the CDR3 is TGTGCCAGCAGTGAACCGGGAGGGGGATACAATGAGCAGTTCTTC.

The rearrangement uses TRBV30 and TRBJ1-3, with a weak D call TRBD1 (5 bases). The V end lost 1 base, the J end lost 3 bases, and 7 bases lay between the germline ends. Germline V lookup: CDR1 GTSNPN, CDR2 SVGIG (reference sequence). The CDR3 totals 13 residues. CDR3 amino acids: CAWSGTNGNTIYF. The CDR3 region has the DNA TGTGCCTGGAGTGGGACAAATGGAAACACCATATATTTT.

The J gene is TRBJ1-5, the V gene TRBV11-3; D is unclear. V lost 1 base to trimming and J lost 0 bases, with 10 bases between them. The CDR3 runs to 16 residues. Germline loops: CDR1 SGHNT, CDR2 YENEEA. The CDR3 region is CASSLGYSNSNQPQHF. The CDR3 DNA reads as TGTGCCAGCAGCTTAGGTTATAGTAATAGCAATCAGCCCCAGCATTTT. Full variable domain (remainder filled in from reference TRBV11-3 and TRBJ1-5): EAGVVQSPRYKIIEKKQPVAFWCNPISGHNTLYWYLQNLGQGPELLIRYENEEAVDDSQLPKDRFSAERLKGVDSTLKIQPAELGDSAVYLCASSLGYSNSNQPQHFGDGTRLSIL.

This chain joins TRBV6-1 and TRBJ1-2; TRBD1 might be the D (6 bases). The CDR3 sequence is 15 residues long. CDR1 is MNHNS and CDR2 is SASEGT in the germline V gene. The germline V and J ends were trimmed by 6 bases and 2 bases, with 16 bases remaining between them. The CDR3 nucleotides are TGTGCCAGCAGGGTACCTGGGACAAACAACTATGGCTACACCTTC. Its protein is CASRVPGTNNYGYTF.

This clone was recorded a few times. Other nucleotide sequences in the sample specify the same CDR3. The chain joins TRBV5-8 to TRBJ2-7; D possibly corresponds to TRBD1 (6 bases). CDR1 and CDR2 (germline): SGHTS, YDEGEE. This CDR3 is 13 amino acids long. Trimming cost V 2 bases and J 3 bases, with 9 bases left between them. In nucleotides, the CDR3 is TGTGCCAGCAGCTTACAGGGTAGCTACGAGCAGTACTTC. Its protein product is CASSLQGSYEQYF.

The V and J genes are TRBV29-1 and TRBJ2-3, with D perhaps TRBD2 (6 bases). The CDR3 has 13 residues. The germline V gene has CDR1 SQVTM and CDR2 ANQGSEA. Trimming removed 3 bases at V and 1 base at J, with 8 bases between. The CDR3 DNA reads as TGCAGCGTTGAGCGGGGCGGCACAGATACGCAGTATTTT. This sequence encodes CSVERGGTDTQYF.

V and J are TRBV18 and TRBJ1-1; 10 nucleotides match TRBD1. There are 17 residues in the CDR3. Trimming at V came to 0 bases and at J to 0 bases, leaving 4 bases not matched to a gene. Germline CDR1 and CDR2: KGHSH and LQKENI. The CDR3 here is CASSPPGQGWMNTEAFF. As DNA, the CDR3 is TGTGCCAGCTCACCACCGGGACAGGGGTGGATGAACACTGAAGCTTTCTTT.

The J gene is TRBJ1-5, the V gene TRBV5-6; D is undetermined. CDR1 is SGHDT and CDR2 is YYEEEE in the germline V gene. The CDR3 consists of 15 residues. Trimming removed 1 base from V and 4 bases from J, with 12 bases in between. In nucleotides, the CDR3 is TGTGCCAGCAGCTTGTCCGGGTCTCGGAATCAGCCCCAGCATTTT. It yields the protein CASSLSGSRNQPQHF.

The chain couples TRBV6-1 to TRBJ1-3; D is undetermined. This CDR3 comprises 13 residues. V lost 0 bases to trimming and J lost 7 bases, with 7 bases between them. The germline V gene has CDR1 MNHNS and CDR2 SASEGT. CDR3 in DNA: TGTGCCAGCAGTGAAGCGCTGAGGAACACCATATATTTT. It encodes CASSEALRNTIYF.

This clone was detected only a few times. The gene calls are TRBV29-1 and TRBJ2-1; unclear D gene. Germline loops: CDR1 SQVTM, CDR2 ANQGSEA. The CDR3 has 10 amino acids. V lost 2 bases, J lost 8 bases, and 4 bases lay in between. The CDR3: CSVETYEQFF. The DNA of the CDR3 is TGCAGCGTTGAAACTTATGAGCAGTTCTTC.

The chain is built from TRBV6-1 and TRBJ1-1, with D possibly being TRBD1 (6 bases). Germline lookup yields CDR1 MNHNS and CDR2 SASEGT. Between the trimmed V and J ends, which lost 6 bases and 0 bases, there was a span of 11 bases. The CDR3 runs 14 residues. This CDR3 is CASRKTGMNTEAFF. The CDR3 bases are TGTGCCAGCAGGAAAACAGGGATGAACACTGAAGCTTTCTTT.

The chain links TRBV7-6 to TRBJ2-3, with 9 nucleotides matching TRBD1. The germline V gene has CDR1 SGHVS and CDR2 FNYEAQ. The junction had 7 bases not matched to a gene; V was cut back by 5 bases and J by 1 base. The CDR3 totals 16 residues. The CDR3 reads CASSPHGTGRTDTQYF. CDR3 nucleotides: TGTGCCAGCAGCCCTCACGGGACAGGGCGCACAGATACGCAGTATTTT.

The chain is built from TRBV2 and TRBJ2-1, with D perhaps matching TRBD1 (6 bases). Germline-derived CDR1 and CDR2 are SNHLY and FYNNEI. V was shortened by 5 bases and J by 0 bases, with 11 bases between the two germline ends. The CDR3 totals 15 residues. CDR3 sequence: CASSSLGGSYNEQFF. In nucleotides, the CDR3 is TGTGCCAGCAGTTCACTAGGGGGCTCCTACAATGAGCAGTTCTTC. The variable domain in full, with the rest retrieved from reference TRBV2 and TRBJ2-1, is EPEVTQTPSHQVTQMGQEVILRCVPISNHLYFYWYRQILGQKVEFLVSFYNNEISEKSEIFDDQFSVERPDGSNFTLKIRSTKLEDSAMYFCASSSLGGSYNEQFFGPGTRLTVL.

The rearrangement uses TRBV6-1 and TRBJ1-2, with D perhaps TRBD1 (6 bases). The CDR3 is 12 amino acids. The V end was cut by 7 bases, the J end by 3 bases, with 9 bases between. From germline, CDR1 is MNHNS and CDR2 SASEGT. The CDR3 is CASNDRYYGYTF. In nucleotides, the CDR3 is TGTGCCAGCAATGACAGGTACTATGGCTACACCTTC.

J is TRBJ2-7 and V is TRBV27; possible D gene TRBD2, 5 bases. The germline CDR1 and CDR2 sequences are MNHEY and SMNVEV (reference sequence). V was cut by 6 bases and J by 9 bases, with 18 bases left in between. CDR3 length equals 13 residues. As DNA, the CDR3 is TGTGCCAGCAGCTTCGGACCCGCCCGGGGGCAGTACTTC. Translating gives CASSFGPARGQYF.

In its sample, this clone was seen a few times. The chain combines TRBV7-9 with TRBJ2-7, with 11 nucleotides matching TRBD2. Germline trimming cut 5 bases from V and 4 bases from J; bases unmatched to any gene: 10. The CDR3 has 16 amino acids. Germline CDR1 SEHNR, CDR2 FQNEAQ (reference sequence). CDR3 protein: CASSHNGLAGGYEQYF. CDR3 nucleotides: TGTGCCAGCAGCCATAACGGGCTAGCGGGAGGATACGAGCAGTACTTC. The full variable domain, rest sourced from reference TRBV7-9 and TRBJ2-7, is DTGVSQNPRHKITKRGQNVTFRCDPISEHNRLYWYRQTLGQGPEFLTYFQNEAQLEKSRLLSDRFSAERPKGSFSTLEIQRTEQGDSAMYLCASSHNGLAGGYEQYFGPGTRLTVT.

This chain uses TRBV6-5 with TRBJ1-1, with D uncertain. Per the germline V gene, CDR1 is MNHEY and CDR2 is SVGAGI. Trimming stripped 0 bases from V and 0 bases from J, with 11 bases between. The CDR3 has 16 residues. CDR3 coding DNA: TGTGCCAGCAGTTACTCCCGACTTCCGATGAACACTGAAGCTTTCTTT. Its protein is CASSYSRLPMNTEAFF.

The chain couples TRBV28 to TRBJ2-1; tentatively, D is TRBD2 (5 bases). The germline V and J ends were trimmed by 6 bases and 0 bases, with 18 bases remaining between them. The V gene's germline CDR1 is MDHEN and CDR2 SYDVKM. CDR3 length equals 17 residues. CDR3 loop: CASRGRRRQSSYNEQFF. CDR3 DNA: TGTGCCAGCAGGGGCAGGAGGAGGCAAAGCTCCTACAATGAGCAGTTCTTC.

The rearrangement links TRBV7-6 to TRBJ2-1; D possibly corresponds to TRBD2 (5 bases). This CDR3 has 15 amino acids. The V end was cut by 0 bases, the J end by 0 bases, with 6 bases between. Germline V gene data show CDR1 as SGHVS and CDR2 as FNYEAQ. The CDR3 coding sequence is TGTGCCAGCAGCTTAGCGGGGAGCTCCTACAATGAGCAGTTCTTC. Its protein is CASSLAGSSYNEQFF. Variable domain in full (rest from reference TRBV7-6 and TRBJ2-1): GAGVSQSPRYKVTKRGQDVALRCDPISGHVSLYWYRQALGQGPEFLTYFNYEAQQDKSGLPNDRFSAERPEGSISTLTIQRTEQRDSAMYRCASSLAGSSYNEQFFGPGTRLTVL.

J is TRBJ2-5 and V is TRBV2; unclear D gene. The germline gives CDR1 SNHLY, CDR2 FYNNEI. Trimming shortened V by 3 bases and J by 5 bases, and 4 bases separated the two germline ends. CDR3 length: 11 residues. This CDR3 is CASSEEETQYF. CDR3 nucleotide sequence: TGTGCCAGCAGTGAGGAGGAGACCCAGTACTTC. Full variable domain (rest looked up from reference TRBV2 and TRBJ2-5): EPEVTQTPSHQVTQMGQEVILRCVPISNHLYFYWYRQILGQKVEFLVSFYNNEISEKSEIFDDQFSVERPDGSNFTLKIRSTKLEDSAMYFCASSEEETQYFGPGTRLLVL.

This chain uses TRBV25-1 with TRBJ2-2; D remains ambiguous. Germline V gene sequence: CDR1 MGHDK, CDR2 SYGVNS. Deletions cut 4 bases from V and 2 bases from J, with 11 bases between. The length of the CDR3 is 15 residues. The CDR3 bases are TGTGCCAGCAGTGCCATAGATAAAAACACCGGGGAGCTGTTTTTT. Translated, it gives CASSAIDKNTGELFF.

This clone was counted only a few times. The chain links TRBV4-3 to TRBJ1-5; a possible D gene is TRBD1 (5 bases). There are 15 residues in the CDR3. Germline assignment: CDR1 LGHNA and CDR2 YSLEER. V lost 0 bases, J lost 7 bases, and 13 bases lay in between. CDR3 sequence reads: CASSQDQGARQPQHF. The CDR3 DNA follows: TGCGCCAGCAGCCAAGATCAAGGGGCACGGCAGCCCCAGCATTTT.

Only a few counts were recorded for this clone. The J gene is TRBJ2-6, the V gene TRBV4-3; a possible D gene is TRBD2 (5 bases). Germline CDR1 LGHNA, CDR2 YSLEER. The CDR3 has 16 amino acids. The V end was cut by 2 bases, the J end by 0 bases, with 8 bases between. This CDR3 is CASSQTAGSGANVLTF. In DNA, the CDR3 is TGCGCCAGCAGCCAAACTGCGGGCTCTGGGGCCAACGTCCTGACTTTC.

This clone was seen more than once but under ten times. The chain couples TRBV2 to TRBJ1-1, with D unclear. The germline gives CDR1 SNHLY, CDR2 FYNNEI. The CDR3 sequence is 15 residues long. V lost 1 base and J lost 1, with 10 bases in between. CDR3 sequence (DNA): TGTGCCAGCAGTGAAGTATCAGGCAGGAACACTGAAGCTTTCTTT. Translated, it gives CASSEVSGRNTEAFF.

The CDR3 DNA is TGTGCCAGCAGCTACGGGGGATTCTCTGTAGGAGATACGCAGTATTTT. Translation gives CASSYGGFSVGDTQYF. The chain combines TRBV7-9 with TRBJ2-3; D is perhaps TRBD2 (6 bases). Trimming left V 4 bases short and J 5 bases short, with 19 bases between. Germline V gene data show CDR1 as SEHNR and CDR2 as FQNEAQ (reference sequence). The CDR3 length is 16 residues.

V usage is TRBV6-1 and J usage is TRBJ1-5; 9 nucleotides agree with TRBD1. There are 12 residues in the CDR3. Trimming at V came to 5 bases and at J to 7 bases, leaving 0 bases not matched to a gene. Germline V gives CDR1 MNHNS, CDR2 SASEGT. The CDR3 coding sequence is TGTGCCAGCAGTACAGGGGGCCAGCCCCAGCATTTT. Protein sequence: CASSTGGQPQHF.

CDR3 bases: TGTGCCAGCAGCGGAACGGCCGGGGAGCTGTTTTTT. This encodes CASSGTAGELFF. This chain connects TRBV9 to TRBJ2-2; D is ambiguous. This CDR3 is 12 amino acids long. Trimming pared 3 bases from V and 6 bases from J, leaving 6 bases between. CDR1 and CDR2 (germline): SGDLS, YYNGEE.

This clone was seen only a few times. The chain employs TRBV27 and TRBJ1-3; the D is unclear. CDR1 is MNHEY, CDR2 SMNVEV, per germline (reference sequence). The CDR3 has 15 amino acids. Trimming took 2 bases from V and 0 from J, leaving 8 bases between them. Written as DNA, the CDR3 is TGTGCCAGCAGTTTAGCCTTTAGCTCTGGAAACACCATATATTTT. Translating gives CASSLAFSSGNTIYF.

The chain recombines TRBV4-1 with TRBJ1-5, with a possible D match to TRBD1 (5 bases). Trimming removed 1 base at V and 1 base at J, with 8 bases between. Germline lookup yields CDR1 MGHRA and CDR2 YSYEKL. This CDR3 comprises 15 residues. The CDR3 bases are TGCGCCAGCAGCCAAGCGCGACAGAGCAATCAGCCCCAGCATTTT. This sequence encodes CASSQARQSNQPQHF.

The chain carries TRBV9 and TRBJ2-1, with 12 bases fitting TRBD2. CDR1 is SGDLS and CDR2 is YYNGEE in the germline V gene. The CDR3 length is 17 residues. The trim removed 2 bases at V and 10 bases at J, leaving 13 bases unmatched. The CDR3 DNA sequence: TGTGCCAGCAGCGTTGGGTCGCTAGCGGGAGGGCTGAACGAGCAGTTCTTC. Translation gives CASSVGSLAGGLNEQFF.

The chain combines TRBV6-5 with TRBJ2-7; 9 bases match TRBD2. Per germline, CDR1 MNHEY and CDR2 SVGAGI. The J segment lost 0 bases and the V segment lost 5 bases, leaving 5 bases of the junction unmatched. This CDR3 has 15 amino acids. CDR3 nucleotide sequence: TGTGCCAGCAGTACCCGGACTAGCGTCTCCTACGAGCAGTACTTC. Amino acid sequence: CASSTRTSVSYEQYF.